The 4 T cell receptor beta chains below were found in one sample sequenced in a study of blood T cell repertoires in COVID-19. Clones were read by immunoSEQ multiplex PCR, and TCRdb kept only the in-frame ones, dropping some. Of about 15,000 clones listed, 82% were seen once; the top ten hold about 23%. The sequenced material came from peripheral blood. The receptors come from a man at least 80 years old with active or convalescent COVID-19.

This clone showed up just once. This sequence joins TRBV2 and TRBJ2-1, with D possibly TRBD2 on 6 matching bases. CDR3 length: 15 residues. Between the trimmed V and J ends, which lost 3 bases and 9 bases, there was a span of 18 bases. From germline, CDR1 is SNHLY and CDR2 FYNNEI. CDR3 DNA: TGTGCCAGCAGTGATACGCGGGGCCGGGCCTTTGAGCAGTTCTTC. It yields the protein CASSDTRGRAFEQFF.

This clone is a singleton in its sample. The genes are TRBV5-1 and TRBJ2-2; TRBD2 is a possible D gene (5 bases). V lost 0 bases to trimming and J lost 7 bases, with 10 bases between them. CDR3 length: 14 residues. Germline lookup yields CDR1 SGHRS and CDR2 YFSETQ. CDR3 in amino acids: CASSLAEAGGELFF. In nucleotides, the CDR3 is TGCGCCAGCAGCTTGGCCGAGGCGGGCGGGGAGCTGTTTTTT. Variable domain in full (rest from reference TRBV5-1 and TRBJ2-2): KAGVTQTPRYLIKTRGQQVTLSCSPISGHRSVSWYQQTPGQGLQFLFEYFSETQRNKGNFPGRFSGRQFSNSRSEMNVSTLELGDSALYLCASSLAEAGGELFFGEGSRLTVL.

The chain recombines TRBV19 with TRBJ1-3, with D hard to call. V lost 3 bases to trimming and J lost 1 base, with 10 bases between them. The CDR3 consists of 15 residues. The germline V gene has CDR1 LNHDA and CDR2 SQIVND (reference sequence). The CDR3 region is CASSISGNSGNTIYF. The CDR3 region has the DNA TGTGCCAGTAGTATCAGCGGGAATTCTGGAAACACCATATATTTT.

The V call is TRBV6-1, the J call TRBJ1-1, with unresolved D. The germline V gene has CDR1 MNHNS and CDR2 SASEGT. The CDR3 runs to 15 residues. Trimming stripped 2 bases from V and 1 base from J, with 11 bases between. In DNA form, the CDR3 reads TGTGCCAGCAGTGAATATCTGGGAGAGAACACTGAAGCTTTCTTT. Its protein product is CASSEYLGENTEAFF.